The sequence of this T cell receptor (beta chain) was determined in a study of CD4 T cells in relation to SARS-CoV-2 and coronaviruses. General study findings and limits: SARS-CoV-2-driven expansion was significantly weaker in crossreactive than monoreactive clones.

The method was immunoSEQ multiplex PCR; TCRdb's version includes in-frame clones alone and lacks a portion of them. The table lists under 14,000 clones, approximately 69% of them singletons, with about 20% in the top ten. A remark on this clone: Its target is not known.

Germline values: CDR1 LGHDT, CDR2 YNNKEL (reference sequence). The V end was cut by 2 bases, the J end by 6 bases, with 6 bases between. This CDR3 is built from 12 residues. CD4+ T cells from unexposed donors were obtained before the COVID-19 pandemic (2011-2018). The cells were cultured for less than twelve days before CD4+ T cells were isolated. As cell numbers allowed, unexposed-donor CD4+ T cells faced SARS-CoV-2 S/N and four cold-coronavirus spikes. Cultures received half-medium IL-2 refreshes on days 3 and 7. The genes are TRBV3-1 (or the pseudogene TRBV3-2) and TRBJ2-3, with no clear D. Input material: CD4+ T cells from PBMCs, cultured in vitro. This TCR came from a human donor in good health. CDR3 in DNA: TGTGCCAGCAGCCAATCATCGGATACGCAGTATTTT. Amino acid sequence: CASSQSSDTQYF.